This T cell receptor (beta chain) was recorded in a study of T cell changes during pregnancy in multiple sclerosis (dated by TCRdb to the late 2010s). At the level of the whole study: The study looked at changes in the T cell repertoire across pregnancy in women with multiple sclerosis.

Points on this clone: Its antigen remains undetermined. It has no much larger one-base neighbor in the sample; base qualities were not kept.

Library construction relied on the immunoSEQ multiplex PCR assay. Sourced from immuneACCESS, this table was stored by TCRdb with only in-frame sequences that have V and J called. A share of the clones is absent; for the studies checked, an unresolved V gene accounts for under half, and the remainder has no known explanation. Within this sample are about 50,000 clones, with 90% to 95% of them counted one time only. About a tenth of the sample lies in the top ten. The CDR3, from cysteine to phenylalanine, totals 16 residues. The CDR3 DNA has 48 bases and is translated from base 1. The germline ends are 14 bases apart after V is trimmed by 0 bases and J by 6 bases. Based on the germline V gene, the CDR1 and CDR2 sequences are MRHNA and SNTAGT.

This sequence originates from a female donor with multiple sclerosis, enrolled in a pregnancy study. The specimen was CD8+ T cells from peripheral blood mononuclear cells, collected after pregnancy. The chain is assembled from TRBV6-4 and TRBJ2-2; matching of 6 bases hints at TRBD1 as the D gene. This receptor carries the CDR3 CASSDSLQGGAGELFF. The DNA reads TGTGCCAGCAGTGACTCCTTACAGGGCGGCGCCGGGGAGCTGTTTTTT.